This T cell receptor (beta chain) came from a study of blood T cell repertoires in COVID-19. CDR3 length: 14 amino acids. V dropped 6 bases and J dropped 2; count of bases not matched to a gene: 6. Germline V gene lookup returns CDR1 SGHTA and CDR2 FQGNSA. Clones were sequenced by immunoSEQ multiplex PCR, and TCRdb holds only the in-frame ones, with some missing. The data show about 120,000 clones, around 85% seen once. The sample comprised peripheral blood. The receptor was isolated from a man aged 55 to 70 with acute or convalescent COVID-19. The rearrangement links TRBV7-2 to TRBJ2-7, with TRBD1 matching 8 bases. Here the CDR3 reads CASSSQGEAYEQYF. The CDR3 bases are TGTGCCAGCAGTTCACAGGGGGAGGCCTACGAGCAGTACTTC.